This T cell receptor beta chain was found in a study of OX40 agonist ivuxolimab in advanced cancers. The assay was immunoSEQ multiplex PCR, and TCRdb's table has in-frame clones only and misses some. The sample lists 60,000 to 65,000 clones, 80% to 90% occurring once. Germline values: CDR1 SGHRS, CDR2 YFSETQ. J lost 4 bases, V lost 2 bases, and 6 bases had no gene match. This CDR3 spans 16 amino acids. The J gene is TRBJ2-3, the V gene TRBV5-1; 11 nucleotides agree with TRBD2. Source: CD4+ or CD8+ T cells sorted from blood, taken in a trial of the OX40 agonist ivuxolimab. This TCR came from an adult with an advanced solid tumor such as melanoma, head and neck, liver or kidney cancer. CDR3 coding DNA: TGCGCCAGCAGCTTTATACTAGCGGGGGATTCAGATACGCAGTATTTT. Translation gives CASSFILAGDSDTQYF.